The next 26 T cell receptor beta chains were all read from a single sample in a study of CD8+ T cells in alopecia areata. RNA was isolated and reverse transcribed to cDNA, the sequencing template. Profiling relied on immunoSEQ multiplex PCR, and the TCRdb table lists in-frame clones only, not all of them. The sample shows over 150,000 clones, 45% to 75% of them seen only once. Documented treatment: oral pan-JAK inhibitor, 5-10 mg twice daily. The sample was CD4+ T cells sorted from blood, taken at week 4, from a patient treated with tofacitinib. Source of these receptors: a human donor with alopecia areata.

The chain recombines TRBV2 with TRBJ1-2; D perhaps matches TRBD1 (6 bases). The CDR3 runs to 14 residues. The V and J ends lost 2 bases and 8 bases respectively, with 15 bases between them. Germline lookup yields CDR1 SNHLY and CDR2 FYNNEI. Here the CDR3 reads CASSEPAGGAGYTF. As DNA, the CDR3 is TGTGCCAGCAGTGAACCAGCCGGGGGGGCGGGCTACACCTTC.

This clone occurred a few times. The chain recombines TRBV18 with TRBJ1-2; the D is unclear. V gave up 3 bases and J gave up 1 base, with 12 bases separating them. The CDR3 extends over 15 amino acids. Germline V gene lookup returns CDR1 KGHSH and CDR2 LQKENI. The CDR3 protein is CASSPMQAFNYGYTF. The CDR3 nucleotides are TGTGCCAGCTCACCGATGCAGGCTTTTAACTATGGCTACACCTTC.

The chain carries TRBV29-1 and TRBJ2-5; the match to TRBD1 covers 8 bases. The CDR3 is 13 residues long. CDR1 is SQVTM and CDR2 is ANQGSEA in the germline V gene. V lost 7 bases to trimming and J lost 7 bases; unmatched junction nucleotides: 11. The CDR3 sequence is CSDAPGGEATQYF. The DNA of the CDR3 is TGCAGCGATGCCCCAGGGGGCGAAGCGACCCAGTACTTC. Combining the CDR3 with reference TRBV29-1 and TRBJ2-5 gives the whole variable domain SAVISQKPSRDICQRGTSLTIQCQVDSQVTMMFWYRQQPGQSLTLIATANQGSEATYESGFVIDKFPISRPNLTFSTLTVSNMSPEDSSIYLCSDAPGGEATQYFGPGTRLLVL.

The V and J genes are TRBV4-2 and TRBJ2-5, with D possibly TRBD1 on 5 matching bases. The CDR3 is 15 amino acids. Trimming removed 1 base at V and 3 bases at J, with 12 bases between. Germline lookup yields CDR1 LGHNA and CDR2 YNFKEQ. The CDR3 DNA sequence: TGTGCCAGCAGCCAAGCGGAGAACAGGAAAGAGACCCAGTACTTC. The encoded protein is CASSQAENRKETQYF.

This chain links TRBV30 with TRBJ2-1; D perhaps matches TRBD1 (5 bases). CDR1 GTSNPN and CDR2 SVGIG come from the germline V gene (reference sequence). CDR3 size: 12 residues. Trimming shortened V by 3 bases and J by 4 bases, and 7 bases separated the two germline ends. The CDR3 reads CAWRTEYNEQFF. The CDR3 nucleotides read TGTGCCTGGAGGACAGAGTACAATGAGCAGTTCTTC.

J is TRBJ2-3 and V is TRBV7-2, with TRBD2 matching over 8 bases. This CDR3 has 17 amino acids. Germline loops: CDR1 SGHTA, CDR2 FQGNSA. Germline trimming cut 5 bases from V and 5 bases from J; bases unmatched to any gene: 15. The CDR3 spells CASSPEWAGGRGDTQYF. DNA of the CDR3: TGTGCCAGCAGCCCCGAGTGGGCGGGGGGCCGGGGAGATACGCAGTATTTT.

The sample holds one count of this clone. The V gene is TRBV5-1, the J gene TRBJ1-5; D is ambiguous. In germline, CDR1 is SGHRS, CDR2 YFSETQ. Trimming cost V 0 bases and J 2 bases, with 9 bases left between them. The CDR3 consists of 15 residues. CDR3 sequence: CASSLDGVGNQPQHF. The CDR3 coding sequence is TGCGCCAGCAGCTTGGATGGGGTTGGCAATCAGCCCCAGCATTTT.

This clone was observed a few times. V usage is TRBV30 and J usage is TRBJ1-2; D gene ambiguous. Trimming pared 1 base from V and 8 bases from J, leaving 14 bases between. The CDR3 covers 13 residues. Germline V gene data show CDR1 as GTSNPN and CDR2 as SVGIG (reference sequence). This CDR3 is CAWSDKATWGYTF. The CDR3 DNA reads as TGTGCCTGGAGTGACAAGGCCACTTGGGGCTACACCTTC.

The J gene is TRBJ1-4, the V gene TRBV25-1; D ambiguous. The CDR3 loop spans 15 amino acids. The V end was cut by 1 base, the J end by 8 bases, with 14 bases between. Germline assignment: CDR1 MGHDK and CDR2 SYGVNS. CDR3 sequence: CASSEWTGAREKLFF. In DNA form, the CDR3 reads TGTGCCAGCAGTGAATGGACGGGTGCACGGGAAAAACTGTTTTTT.

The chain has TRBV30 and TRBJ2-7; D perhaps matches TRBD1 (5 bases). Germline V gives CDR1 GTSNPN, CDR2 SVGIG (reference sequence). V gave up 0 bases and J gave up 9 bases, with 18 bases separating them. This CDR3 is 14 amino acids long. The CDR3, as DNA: TGTGCCTGGAGTGTACGTGGAACTGGGGCGAGGCAGTACTTC. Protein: CAWSVRGTGARQYF.

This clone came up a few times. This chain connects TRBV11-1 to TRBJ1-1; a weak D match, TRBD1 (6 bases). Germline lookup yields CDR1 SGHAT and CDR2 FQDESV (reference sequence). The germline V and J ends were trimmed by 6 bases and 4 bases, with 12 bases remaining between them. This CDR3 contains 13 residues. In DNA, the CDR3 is TGTGCCAGCAGTACAGGGTTATCCACTGAAGCTTTCTTT. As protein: CASSTGLSTEAFF.

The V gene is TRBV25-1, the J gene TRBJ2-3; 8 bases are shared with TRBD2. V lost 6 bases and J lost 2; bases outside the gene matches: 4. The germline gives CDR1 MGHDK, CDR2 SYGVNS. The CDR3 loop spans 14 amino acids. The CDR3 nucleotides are TGTGCCAGCAGCTTAGCGGGGAACACAGATACGCAGTATTTT. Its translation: CASSLAGNTDTQYF.

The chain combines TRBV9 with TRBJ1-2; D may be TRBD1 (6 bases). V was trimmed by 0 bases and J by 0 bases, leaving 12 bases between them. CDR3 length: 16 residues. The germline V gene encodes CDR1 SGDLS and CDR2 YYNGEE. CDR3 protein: CASSVGGQGTNYGYTF. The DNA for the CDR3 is TGTGCCAGCAGCGTAGGGGGACAAGGGACTAACTATGGCTACACCTTC.

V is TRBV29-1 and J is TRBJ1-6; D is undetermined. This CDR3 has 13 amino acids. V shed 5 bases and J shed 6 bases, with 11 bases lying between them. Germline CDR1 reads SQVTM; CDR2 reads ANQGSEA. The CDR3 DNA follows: TGCAGCGTTACAGATGCGGGTAATTCACCCCTCCACTTT. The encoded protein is CSVTDAGNSPLHF.

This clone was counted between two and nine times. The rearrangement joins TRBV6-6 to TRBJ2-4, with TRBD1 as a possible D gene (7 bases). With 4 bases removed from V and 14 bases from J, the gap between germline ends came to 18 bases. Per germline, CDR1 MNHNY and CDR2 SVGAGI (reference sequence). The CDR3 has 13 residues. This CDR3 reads CASSSPAPRGEYF. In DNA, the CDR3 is TGTGCCAGCAGTTCGCCCGCCCCCAGGGGGGAGTACTTC.

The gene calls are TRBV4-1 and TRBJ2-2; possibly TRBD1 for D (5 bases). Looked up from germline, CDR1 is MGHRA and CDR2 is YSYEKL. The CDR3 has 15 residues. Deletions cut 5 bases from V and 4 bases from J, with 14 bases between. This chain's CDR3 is CASSVGQGGTGELFF. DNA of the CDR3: TGCGCCAGCAGCGTAGGGCAGGGCGGCACCGGGGAGCTGTTTTTT.

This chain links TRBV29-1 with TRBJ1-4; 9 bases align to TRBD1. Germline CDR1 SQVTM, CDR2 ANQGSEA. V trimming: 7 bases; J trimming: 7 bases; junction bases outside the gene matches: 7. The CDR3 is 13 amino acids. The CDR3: CSGRTGASEKLFF. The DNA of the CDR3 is TGCAGCGGGAGGACAGGGGCGAGTGAAAAACTGTTTTTT.

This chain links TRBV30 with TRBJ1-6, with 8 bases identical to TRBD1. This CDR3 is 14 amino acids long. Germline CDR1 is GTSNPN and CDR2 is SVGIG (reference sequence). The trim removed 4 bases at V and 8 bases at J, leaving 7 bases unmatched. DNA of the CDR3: TGTGCCTGGAATTATGACAGGGGTCATTCACCCCTCCACTTT. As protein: CAWNYDRGHSPLHF.

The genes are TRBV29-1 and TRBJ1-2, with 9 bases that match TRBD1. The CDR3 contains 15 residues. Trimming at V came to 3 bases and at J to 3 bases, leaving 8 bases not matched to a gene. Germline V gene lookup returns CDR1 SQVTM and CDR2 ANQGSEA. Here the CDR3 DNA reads TGCAGCGTTGATAAGGGGGACAGGGATGACTATGGCTACACCTTC. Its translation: CSVDKGDRDDYGYTF.

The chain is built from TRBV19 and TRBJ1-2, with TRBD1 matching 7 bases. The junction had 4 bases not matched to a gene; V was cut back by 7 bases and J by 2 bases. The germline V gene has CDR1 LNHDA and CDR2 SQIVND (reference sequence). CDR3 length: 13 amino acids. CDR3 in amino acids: CASTGTANYGYTF. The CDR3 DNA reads TGTGCCAGTACGGGGACAGCGAACTATGGCTACACCTTC.

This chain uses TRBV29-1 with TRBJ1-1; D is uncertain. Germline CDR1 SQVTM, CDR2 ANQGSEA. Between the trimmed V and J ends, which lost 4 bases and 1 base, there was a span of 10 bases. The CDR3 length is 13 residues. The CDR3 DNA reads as TGCAGCGTTGTTGGTCTGAGGAACACTGAAGCTTTCTTT. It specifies CSVVGLRNTEAFF.

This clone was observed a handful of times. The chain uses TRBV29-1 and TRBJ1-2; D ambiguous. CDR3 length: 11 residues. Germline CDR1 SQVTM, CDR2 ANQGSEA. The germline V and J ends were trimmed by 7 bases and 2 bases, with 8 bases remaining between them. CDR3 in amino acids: CSAAENYGYTF. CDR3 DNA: TGCAGCGCCGCGGAGAACTATGGCTACACCTTC.

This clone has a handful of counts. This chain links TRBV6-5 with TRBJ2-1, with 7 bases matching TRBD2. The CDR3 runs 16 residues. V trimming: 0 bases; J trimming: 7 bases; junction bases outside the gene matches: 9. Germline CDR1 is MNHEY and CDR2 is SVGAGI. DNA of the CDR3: TGTGCCAGCAGTTACTCCAGCGGGGCCTCTCGGAATGAGCAGTTCTTC. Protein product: CASSYSSGASRNEQFF.

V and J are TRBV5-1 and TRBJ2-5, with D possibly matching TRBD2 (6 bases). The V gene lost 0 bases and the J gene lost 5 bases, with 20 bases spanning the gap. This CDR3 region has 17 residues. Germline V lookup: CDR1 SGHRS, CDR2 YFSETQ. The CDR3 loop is CASSLALARGVGETQYF. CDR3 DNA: TGCGCCAGCAGCTTGGCCCTAGCGAGGGGTGTTGGCGAGACCCAGTACTTC.

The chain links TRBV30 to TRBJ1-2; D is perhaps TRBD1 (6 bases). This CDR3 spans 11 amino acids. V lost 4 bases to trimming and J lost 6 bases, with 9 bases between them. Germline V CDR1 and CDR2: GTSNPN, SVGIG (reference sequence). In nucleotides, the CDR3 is TGTGCCTGGACAGGGGCGGATGGCTACACCTTC. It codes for CAWTGADGYTF.

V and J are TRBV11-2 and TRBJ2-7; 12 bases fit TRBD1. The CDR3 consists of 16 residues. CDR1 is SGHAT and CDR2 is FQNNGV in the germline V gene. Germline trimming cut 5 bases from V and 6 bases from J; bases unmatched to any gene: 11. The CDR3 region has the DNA TGTGCCAGCAGCCCCCAGGGGGACAGGGGGCGAGGCGAGCAGTACTTC. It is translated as CASSPQGDRGRGEQYF.